Following are 28 T cell receptor beta chains from one sample sequenced in a study of molecular identifiers for immune sequencing clone quantification. TCRdb re-analysed the PCR reads in MiXCR, keeping a single row per CDR3 protein. The profile shows 490,000 or so distinct CDR3 sequences, about a quarter of them singletons. Sequencing was done on a sample of naive CD8+ T cells from blood, with Jurkat cell RNA spiked in. Indicated subset: FACS-sorted CD8+CD4-CCR7+CD45RA+ naive T cells. Receptors originate from a human donor in good health. Some libraries in this study had Jurkat cell RNA spiked in.

Worth noting for this clonotype: A clone one base away is much larger, so this may be a read error. The chain is built from TRBV28 and TRBJ2-3; 7 bases are a match to TRBD2. The germline CDR1 and CDR2 sequences are MDHEN and SYDVKM. V gave up 6 bases and J gave up 5 bases; unmatched junction bases: 23. The CDR3 runs to 19 residues. The chain's CDR3 is CASRLNPLAALEELDTQYF. In DNA, the CDR3 is TGTGCCAGCAGACTTAACCCGCTAGCGGCCCTTGAAGAGTTAGATACGCAGTATTTT.

This sequence joins TRBV27 and TRBJ1-2; D unclear. The CDR3 is 14 residues long. Trimming left V 3 bases short and J 0 bases short, with 8 bases between. Per germline, CDR1 MNHEY and CDR2 SMNVEV (reference sequence). CDR3 loop: CASSFRLPNYGYTF. In DNA form, the CDR3 reads TGTGCCAGCAGTTTCCGACTGCCTAACTATGGCTACACCTTC.

This clonotype has just a few counts. The V gene is TRBV19, the J gene TRBJ2-7, with D uncertain. The V end was cut by 3 bases, the J end by 0 bases, with 6 bases between. Germline CDR1 LNHDA, CDR2 SQIVND (reference sequence). The CDR3 extends over 13 amino acids. CDR3: CASSMGYSYEQYF. The DNA of the CDR3 is TGTGCCAGTAGTATGGGGTACTCCTACGAGCAGTACTTC.

V gene TRBV12-3 or TRBV12-4 combines with J gene TRBJ1-1; 9 bases fit TRBD1. V lost 5 bases, J lost 0 bases, and 7 bases stayed unmatched. The CDR3 totals 16 residues. Here the CDR3 DNA reads TGTGCCAGCAGTGCCGCCGGGACAGGGATGAACACTGAAGCTTTCTTT. Its protein product is CASSAAGTGMNTEAFF.

This clonotype has a single count. This chain links TRBV12-3 or TRBV12-4 with TRBJ2-1; D is possibly TRBD1 or TRBD2 (6 bases each). Trimming removed 6 bases at V and 0 bases at J, with 12 bases between. The CDR3 spans 15 residues. CDR3 bases: TGTGCCAGCAGCCGGGGGCGCGGCTCCTACAATGAGCAGTTCTTC. Translation gives CASSRGRGSYNEQFF.

As for this clonotype: A far larger clone is just one base off, so this is likely a read error. The gene calls are TRBV7-6 and TRBJ2-3; D gene uncertain. CDR3 length equals 13 residues. In germline, CDR1 is SGHVS, CDR2 FNYEAQ. The CDR3 DNA follows: TGTGCCAGCAGCTTAGGACGCACAGAGACGCAGTATTTT. Translation: CASSLGRTETQYF.

The chain carries TRBV30 and TRBJ1-5; a weak D match, TRBD1 (5 bases). The germline V and J ends were trimmed by 1 base and 6 bases, with 16 bases remaining between them. Germline CDR1 reads GTSNPN; CDR2 reads SVGIG (reference sequence). This CDR3 has 15 amino acids. CDR3 nucleotide sequence: TGTGCCTGGAGTGCCAGTGGGCAGGGAGGTCAGCCCCAGCATTTT. Its translation: CAWSASGQGGQPQHF.

This clonotype was picked up many times. The chain recombines TRBV11-2 with TRBJ2-1; a weak D match, TRBD2 (5 bases). Trimming removed 4 bases at V and 0 bases at J, with 16 bases between. Germline V lookup: CDR1 SGHAT, CDR2 FQNNGV. CDR3 length equals 17 residues. The CDR3 bases are TGTGCCAGCAGCTCCCCCGGAGCGGCCAGCTCCTACAATGAGCAGTTCTTC. It encodes CASSSPGAASSYNEQFF.

The CDR3 region is CASKYVQGREAFF. The CDR3 DNA reads as TGTGCCAGCAAGTATGTTCAGGGGCGGGAAGCTTTCTTT. The chain uses TRBV27 and TRBJ1-1, with TRBD1 as a possible D gene (6 bases). In germline, CDR1 is MNHEY, CDR2 SMNVEV (reference sequence). The germline V and J ends were trimmed by 7 bases and 8 bases, with 17 bases remaining between them. The CDR3 has 13 amino acids.

This clonotype occurred many times. The chain recombines TRBV12-3 or TRBV12-4 with TRBJ1-1, with D unclear. Trimming pared 2 bases from V and 6 bases from J, leaving 10 bases between. The CDR3 is made up of 13 amino acids. For the CDR3, the DNA is TGTGCCAGCAGTTTAAATAGGGTTTCTGAAGCTTTCTTT. Protein: CASSLNRVSEAFF.

The chain recombines TRBV4-1 with TRBJ2-5; D perhaps matches TRBD2 (6 bases). The CDR3 is 15 residues long. Germline V gene sequence: CDR1 MGHRA, CDR2 YSYEKL. V was cut by 0 bases and J by 4 bases, with 12 bases left in between. This chain's CDR3 is CASSQDPGVGETQYF. In DNA, the CDR3 is TGCGCCAGCAGCCAAGATCCGGGGGTAGGAGAGACCCAGTACTTC.

This clonotype was counted at least ten times. This rearrangement joins TRBV29-1 to TRBJ2-2, with 11 bases matching TRBD2. The CDR3 has 15 residues. Germline-derived CDR1 and CDR2 are SQVTM and ANQGSEA. V lost 6 bases, J lost 3 bases, and 6 bases stayed unmatched. The CDR3 DNA sequence: TGCAGCGTCCCAGGACTAGCGGGCGACACCGGGGAGCTGTTTTTT. Translated: CSVPGLAGDTGELFF.

This clonotype was observed a few times. This chain connects TRBV4-3 to TRBJ2-7; unclear D gene. V gave up 0 bases and J gave up 1 base, with 16 bases separating them. Germline V CDR1 and CDR2: LGHNA, YSLEER. This CDR3 contains 17 residues. The CDR3 DNA reads TGCGCCAGCAGCCAAGAACTGATGCCCGTCGGATCCTACGAGCAGTACTTC. This sequence encodes CASSQELMPVGSYEQYF.

This clonotype was detected once. The junction does not match germline at one end; this may be a read error. The CDR3 nucleotides are TGTACCAGCACCCCTCAGGGTCGGGGCGCTACTGAAGCTTTCTTT. Its protein is CTSTPQGRGATEAFF. This rearrangement joins TRBV13 to TRBJ1-1; a weak D match, TRBD1 (5 bases). Germline CDR1 reads PRHDT; CDR2 reads FYEKMQ (reference sequence). This CDR3 contains 15 residues.

This rearrangement joins TRBV11-2 to TRBJ2-1; D tentatively fits TRBD1 or TRBD2 (5 bases each). The ends were cut back, 5 bases at V and 3 bases at J, with 11 bases in the middle. This CDR3 spans 14 amino acids. The germline gives CDR1 SGHAT, CDR2 FQNNGV. CDR3 protein: CASSQGRNYNEQFF. The CDR3 nucleotides are TGTGCCAGCAGCCAGGGACGGAACTACAATGAGCAGTTCTTC.

This clonotype occurred many times. The chain has TRBV9 and TRBJ2-7; D is unclear. V gave up 0 bases and J gave up 3 bases, with 10 bases separating them. The germline V gene has CDR1 SGDLS and CDR2 YYNGEE. This CDR3 has 14 amino acids. The CDR3 DNA reads as TGTGCCAGCAGCGTAGTAGGCAGTAGCTACGAGCAGTACTTC. This sequence encodes CASSVVGSSYEQYF.

This clonotype was seen a few times. A much bigger clone sits one base away, suggesting this may be a read error. This chain joins TRBV30 and TRBJ1-5, with a tentative D call TRBD1 (6 bases). The germline V gene encodes CDR1 GTSNPN and CDR2 SVGIG (reference sequence). Trimming took 8 bases from V and 4 from J, leaving 18 bases between them. This CDR3 is 14 amino acids long. The CDR3 here is CARNVGAGNQPQHF. Here the CDR3 DNA reads TGTGCCCGGAATGTGGGGGCAGGTAATCAGCCCCAGCATTTT. The variable domain in full, with the rest retrieved from reference TRBV30 and TRBJ1-5, is SQTIHQWPATLVQPVGSPLSLECTVEGTSNPNLYWYRQAAGRGLQLLFYSVGIGQISSEVPQNLSASRPQDRQFILSSKKLLLSDSGFYLCARNVGAGNQPQHFGDGTRLSIL.

This clonotype was observed many times. The chain uses TRBV5-1 and TRBJ2-7; no firm D call. V lost 0 bases, J lost 10 bases, and 11 bases lay in between. From germline, CDR1 is SGHRS and CDR2 YFSETQ. The length of the CDR3 is 12 residues. CDR3 amino acids: CASSLGYEVQYF. The CDR3, as DNA: TGCGCCAGCAGCTTGGGGTATGAGGTTCAGTACTTC.

The chain carries TRBV4-1 and TRBJ2-1, with 7 bases fitting TRBD1. Per germline, CDR1 MGHRA and CDR2 YSYEKL. The CDR3 sequence is 17 residues long. Trimming cost V 0 bases and J 3 bases; bases outside gene matches: 8. The CDR3 loop is CASSQDRAGTDYNEQFF. As DNA, the CDR3 is TGCGCCAGCAGCCAAGATAGGGCCGGGACAGACTACAATGAGCAGTTCTTC.

This chain uses TRBV4-3 with TRBJ2-7; 7 bases fit TRBD2. The CDR3 contains 16 residues. V was clipped by 0 bases and J by 2 bases; unmatched bases: 7. Germline V gene lookup returns CDR1 LGHNA and CDR2 YSLEER. The CDR3 coding sequence is TGCGCCAGCAGCCAAGAGGTTTCAGCGGGGACCTACGAGCAGTACTTC. Translating gives CASSQEVSAGTYEQYF.

For this clonotype: Possible read error: a much larger clone is one base away. V usage is TRBV7-9 and J usage is TRBJ1-4; D is perhaps TRBD1 (5 bases). V lost 1 base and J 9 bases, leaving 12 bases between the germline ends. The germline CDR1 and CDR2 sequences are SEHNR and FQNEAQ (reference sequence). This CDR3 has 14 residues. Here the CDR3 reads CASSLGDRGKKLFF. CDR3 in DNA: TGTGCCAGCAGCTTAGGAGATAGGGGAAAAAAACTGTTTTTT.

Comments on this clonotype: The missing conserved phenylalanine or tryptophan at the end of this CDR3 makes a read error likely. The chain uses TRBV12-3 or TRBV12-4 and TRBJ2-2; no firm D call. The CDR3 length is 12 residues. V shed 4 bases and J shed 6 bases, with 6 bases lying between them. Written as DNA, the CDR3 is TGTGCCAGCAGTTCAATTTCCGGGGAGCTGTTTCTT. This codes for CASSSISGELFL.

This clonotype was counted between two and nine times. The junction departs from the called germline gene at one end, perhaps through a read error. V usage is TRBV5-1 and J usage is TRBJ2-3; 9 positions agree with TRBD2. Per the germline V gene, CDR1 is SGHRS and CDR2 is YFSETQ. This CDR3 is built from 15 residues. CDR3 nucleotides: TGCGCCAGCAGCTTGGTCGGGACTAGCACAGGTACGCAGTATTTT. This codes for CASSLVGTSTGTQYF.

The rearrangement joins TRBV14 to TRBJ1-3, with 7 bases lining up with TRBD1. The CDR3 runs to 15 residues. Germline CDR1 reads SGHDN; CDR2 reads FVKESK. With 3 bases clipped from V and 2 bases from J, the junction kept 4 bases outside the gene matches. The CDR3 spells CASSHLGTAGNTIYF. For the CDR3, the DNA is TGTGCCAGCAGCCATCTTGGGACAGCTGGAAACACCATATATTTT.

This clonotype was detected many times. CDR3 in amino acids: CASSSHIGTQEAFF. The DNA of the CDR3 is TGTGCCAGCAGCTCCCACATCGGGACCCAGGAAGCTTTCTTT. The gene calls are TRBV7-8 and TRBJ1-1; weak D call: TRBD1 (5 bases). The CDR3 is made up of 14 amino acids. V lost 4 bases to trimming and J lost 8 bases, with 17 bases between them. Germline values: CDR1 SGHVS, CDR2 FQNEAQ.

The gene calls are TRBV4-3 and TRBJ2-3; 10 positions agree with TRBD1. The CDR3 length is 16 residues. Germline CDR1 is LGHNA and CDR2 is YSLEER. V shed 0 bases, J shed 7 bases, and the junction held 7 bases outside the gene matches. CDR3 coding DNA: TGCGCCAGCAGCCAAGATAGAGGACAGGGGGAGAATACGCAGTATTTT. This sequence encodes CASSQDRGQGENTQYF.

The sample holds many counts of this clonotype. This chain links TRBV20-1 with TRBJ2-7; 7 positions agree with TRBD2. From germline, CDR1 is DFQATT and CDR2 SNEGSKA (reference sequence). This CDR3 comprises 14 residues. V shed 4 bases, J shed 0 bases, and the junction held 6 bases outside the gene matches. The CDR3 DNA sequence: TGCAGTGCTACTGGGCTAGCGGACTCCTACGAGCAGTACTTC. Its translation: CSATGLADSYEQYF.

The chain couples TRBV5-6 to TRBJ2-5; no reliable D call. Germline loops: CDR1 SGHDT, CDR2 YYEEEE. This CDR3 is built from 14 residues. Trimming left V 2 bases short and J 1 base short, with 9 bases between. The CDR3 sequence is CASSFGGTQETQYF. DNA of the CDR3: TGTGCCAGCAGCTTCGGCGGTACCCAAGAGACCCAGTACTTC. The entire variable domain, with the rest obtained from reference TRBV5-6 and TRBJ2-5, is as follows: DAGVTQSPTHLIKTRGQQVTLRCSPKSGHDTVSWYQQALGQGPQFIFQYYEEEERQRGNFPDRFSGHQFPNYSSELNVNALLLGDSALYLCASSFGGTQETQYFGPGTRLLVL.